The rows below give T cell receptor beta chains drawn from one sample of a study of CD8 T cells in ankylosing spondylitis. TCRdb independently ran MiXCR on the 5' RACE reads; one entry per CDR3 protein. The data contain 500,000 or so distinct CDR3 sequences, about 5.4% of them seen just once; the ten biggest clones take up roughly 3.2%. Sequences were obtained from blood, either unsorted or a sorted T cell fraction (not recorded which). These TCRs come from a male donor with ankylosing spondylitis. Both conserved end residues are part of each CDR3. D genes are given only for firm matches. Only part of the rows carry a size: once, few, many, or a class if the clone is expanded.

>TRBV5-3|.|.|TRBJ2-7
CARSPGLYEQYF
TGTGCCAGGAGCCCCGGGCTCTACGAGCAGTACTTC
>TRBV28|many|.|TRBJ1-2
CASSFTGGRGYTF
TGTGCCAGCAGTTTTACCGGGGGGCGAGGCTACACCTTC
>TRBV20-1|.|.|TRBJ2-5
CSARDYGTRVADQETQYF
TGCAGTGCTAGAGATTACGGCACACGGGTAGCGGACCAAGAGACCCAGTACTTC
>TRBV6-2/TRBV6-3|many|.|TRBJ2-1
CASSYSRLGEQFF
TGTGCCAGCAGTTACTCCCGGCTGGGTGAGCAGTTCTTC
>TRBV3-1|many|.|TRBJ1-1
CASSQVGGQLEAFF
TGTGCCAGCAGCCAAGTCGGAGGACAGCTCGAAGCTTTCTTT
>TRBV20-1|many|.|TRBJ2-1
CSARKPTGDNEQFF
TGCAGTGCTAGAAAACCGACTGGGGACAATGAGCAGTTCTTC
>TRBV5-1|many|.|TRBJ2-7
CASSRDHSYEQYF
TGCGCCAGCTCCAGGGACCACTCCTACGAGCAGTACTTC
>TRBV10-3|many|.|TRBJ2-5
CAISGGGRETQYF
TGTGCCATCAGTGGTGGGGGGAGGGAGACCCAGTACTTC
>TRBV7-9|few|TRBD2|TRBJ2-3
CAASGKSTDTQYF
TGTGCCGCTAGCGGGAAATCAACAGATACGCAGTATTTT
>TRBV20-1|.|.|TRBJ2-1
CSARDASSPSYNEQFF
TGCAGTGCTAGGGACGCCTCCTCACCCTCCTACAATGAGCAGTTCTTC
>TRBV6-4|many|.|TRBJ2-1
CASSRDSGLEYEQFF
TGTGCCAGCAGTCGGGACTCAGGGCTTGAGTATGAGCAGTTCTTC
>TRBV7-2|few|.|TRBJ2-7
CASSLRDPGYEQYF
TGTGCCAGCAGCTTAAGGGATCCCGGTTACGAGCAGTACTTC
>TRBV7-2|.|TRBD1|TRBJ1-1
CASSLQGARNTEAFF
TGTGCCAGCAGCTTACAGGGGGCCCGGAACACTGAAGCTTTCTTT
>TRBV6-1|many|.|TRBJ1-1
CASSEGRTPTEAFF
TGTGCCAGCAGTGAAGGGCGGACGCCCACTGAAGCTTTCTTT
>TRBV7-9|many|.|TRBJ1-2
CASSPTQSGLGYTF
TGTGCCAGCAGTCCCACACAGTCGGGGCTCGGCTACACCTTC
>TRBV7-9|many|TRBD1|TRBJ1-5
CASSLTGSGNQPQHF
TGTGCCAGCAGCCTGACAGGGTCTGGCAATCAGCCCCAGCATTTT
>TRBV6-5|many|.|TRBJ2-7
CASSYGGSTYEQYF
TGTGCCAGCAGTTACGGGGGCTCCACCTACGAGCAGTACTTC
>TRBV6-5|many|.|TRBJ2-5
CASSYSRGPSQETQYF
TGTGCCAGCAGTTACTCCAGAGGCCCGAGTCAGGAGACCCAGTACTTC
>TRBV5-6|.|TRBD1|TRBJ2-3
CASSWGQLDSTDTQYF
TGTGCCAGCAGCTGGGGACAGTTAGACAGCACAGATACGCAGTATTTT
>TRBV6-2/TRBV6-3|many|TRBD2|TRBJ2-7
CASSVLADSYEQYF
TGTGCCAGCAGTGTCCTAGCGGACTCCTACGAGCAGTACTTC
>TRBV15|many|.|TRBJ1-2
CATSREGEVGAGYTF
TGTGCCACCAGCAGAGAGGGGGAAGTGGGGGCTGGCTACACCTTC
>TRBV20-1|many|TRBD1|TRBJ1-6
CSASWVPGQENSPLHF
TGCAGTGCTAGCTGGGTGCCGGGACAGGAAAATTCACCCCTCCACTTT
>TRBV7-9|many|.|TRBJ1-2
CASSGLAGGAGYGYTF
TGTGCCAGCAGCGGCCTGGCAGGAGGCGCGGGGTATGGCTACACCTTC
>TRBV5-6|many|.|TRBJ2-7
CASSPTTGTYEQYF
TGTGCCAGCAGCCCCACGACAGGAACCTACGAGCAGTACTTC
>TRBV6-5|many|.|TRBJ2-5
CASSYPAYQETQYF
TGTGCCAGCAGTTACCCCGCGTACCAAGAGACCCAGTACTTC
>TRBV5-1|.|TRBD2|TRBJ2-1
CASSLFGTSGGSSYNEQFF
TGCGCCAGCAGCTTGTTCGGGACTAGCGGGGGTAGCTCCTACAATGAGCAGTTCTTC
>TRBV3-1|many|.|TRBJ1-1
CASSQARETEAFF
TGTGCCAGCAGCCAAGCCAGGGAGACTGAAGCTTTCTTT
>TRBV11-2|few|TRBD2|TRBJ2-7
CASSVPISGRVVGEQYF
TGTGCCAGCAGCGTCCCCATTAGCGGGAGGGTCGTCGGCGAGCAGTACTTC
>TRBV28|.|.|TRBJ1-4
CASSLSEGRSNEKLFF
TGTGCCAGCAGTTTATCAGAGGGGAGATCTAATGAAAAACTGTTTTTT
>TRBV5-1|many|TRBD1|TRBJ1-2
CASSPDSTGRFDYGYTF
TGCGCCAGCAGCCCCGACTCGACAGGGAGGTTCGACTATGGCTACACCTTC
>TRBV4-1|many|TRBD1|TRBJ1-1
CASSQARGGRRTEAFF
TGCGCCAGCAGCCAGGCCAGGGGGGGGCGGAGGACTGAAGCTTTCTTT
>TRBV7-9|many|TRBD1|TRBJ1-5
CASSLATGVQPQHF
TGTGCCAGCAGCTTAGCGACAGGGGTCCAGCCCCAGCATTTT
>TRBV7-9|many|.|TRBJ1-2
CASSSEGLPTYGYTF
TGTGCCAGCAGCTCGGAGGGACTCCCTACCTATGGCTACACCTTC
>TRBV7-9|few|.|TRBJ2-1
CASSSRVSLGNEQFF
TGTGCCAGCAGCTCGAGGGTGTCCTTAGGCAATGAGCAGTTCTTC
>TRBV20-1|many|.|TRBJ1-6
CSASRGTDDNSPLHF
TGCAGTGCTAGTAGGGGGACGGACGATAATTCACCCCTCCACTTT
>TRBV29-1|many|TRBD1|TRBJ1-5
CSVGQGDQPQHF
TGCAGCGTAGGACAGGGGGATCAGCCCCAGCATTTT
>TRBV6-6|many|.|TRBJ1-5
CASSYLSQPQHF
TGTGCCAGCAGTTACCTATCTCAGCCCCAGCATTTT
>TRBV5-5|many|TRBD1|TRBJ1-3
CASSSQGAPSGNTIYF
TGTGCCAGCAGTTCTCAGGGGGCGCCTTCCGGAAACACCATATATTTT